This T cell receptor beta chain emerged from a study of molecular identifiers for immune sequencing clone quantification. Via MiXCR, TCRdb re-called the PCR reads, giving one row per CDR3 protein. The profile shows 550,000 to 750,000 distinct CDR3 sequences, about 20% of them singletons. The table lists this clonotype with many counts. The germline gives CDR1 MNHEY, CDR2 SVGAGI. The CDR3 covers 18 residues. V gave up 1 base and J gave up 2 bases, with 15 bases separating them. The source material was naive CD8+ T cells from blood, with Jurkat cell RNA spiked in. Noted subset: FACS-sorted CD8+CD4-CCR7+CD45RA+ naive T cells. The chain has TRBV6-5 and TRBJ2-6; unclear D gene. This receptor was obtained from a human donor in good health. Some libraries in this study had Jurkat cell RNA spiked in. Here the CDR3 DNA reads TGTGCCAGCAGTTACTTGATCCCTACATGGCCTGGGGCCAACGTCCTGACTTTC. Its translation is CASSYLIPTWPGANVLTF.